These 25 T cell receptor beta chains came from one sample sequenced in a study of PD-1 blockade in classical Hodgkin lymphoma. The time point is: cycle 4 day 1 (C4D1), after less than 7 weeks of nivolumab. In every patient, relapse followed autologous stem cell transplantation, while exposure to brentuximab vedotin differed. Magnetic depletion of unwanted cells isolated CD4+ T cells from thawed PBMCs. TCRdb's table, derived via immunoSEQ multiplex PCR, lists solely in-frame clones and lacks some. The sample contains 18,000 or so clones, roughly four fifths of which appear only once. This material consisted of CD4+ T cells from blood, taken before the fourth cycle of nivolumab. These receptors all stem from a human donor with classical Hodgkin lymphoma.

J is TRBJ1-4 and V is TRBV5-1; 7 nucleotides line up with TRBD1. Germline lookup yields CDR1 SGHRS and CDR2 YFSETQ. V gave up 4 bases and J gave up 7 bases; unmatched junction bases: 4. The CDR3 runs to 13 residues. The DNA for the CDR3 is TGCGCCAGCAGCACGACAGGGTTTGAAAAACTGTTTTTT. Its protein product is CASSTTGFEKLFF.

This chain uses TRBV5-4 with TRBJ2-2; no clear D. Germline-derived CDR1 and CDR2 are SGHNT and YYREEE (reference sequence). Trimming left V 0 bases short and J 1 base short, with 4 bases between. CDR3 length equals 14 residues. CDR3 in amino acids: CASSLAGNTGELFF. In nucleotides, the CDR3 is TGTGCCAGCAGCTTGGCCGGGAACACCGGGGAGCTGTTTTTT.

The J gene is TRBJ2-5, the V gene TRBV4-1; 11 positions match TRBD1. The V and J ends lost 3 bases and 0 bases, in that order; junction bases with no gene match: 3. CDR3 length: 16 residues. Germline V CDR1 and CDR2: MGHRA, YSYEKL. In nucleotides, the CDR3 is TGCGCCAGCAGCCACCCGGGACAGGGGGACCAAGAGACCCAGTACTTC. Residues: CASSHPGQGDQETQYF.

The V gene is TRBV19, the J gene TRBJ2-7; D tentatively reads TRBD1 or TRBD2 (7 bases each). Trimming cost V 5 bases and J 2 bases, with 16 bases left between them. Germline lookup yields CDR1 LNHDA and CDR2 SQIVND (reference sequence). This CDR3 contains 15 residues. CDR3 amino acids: CASSGPAGQTYEQYF. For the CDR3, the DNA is TGTGCCAGTAGTGGTCCAGCGGGACAGACCTACGAGCAGTACTTC. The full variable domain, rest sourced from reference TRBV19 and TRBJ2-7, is DGGITQSPKYLFRKEGQNVTLSCEQNLNHDAMYWYRQDPGQGLRLIYYSQIVNDFQKGDIAEGYSVSREKKESFPLTVTSAQKNPTAFYLCASSGPAGQTYEQYFGPGTRLTVT.

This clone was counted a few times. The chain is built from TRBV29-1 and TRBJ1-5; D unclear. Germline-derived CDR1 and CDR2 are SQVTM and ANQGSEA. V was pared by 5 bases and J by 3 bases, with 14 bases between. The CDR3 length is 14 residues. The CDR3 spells CSVSLGHSNQPQHF. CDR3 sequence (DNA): TGCAGCGTTAGCCTTGGGCATTCCAATCAGCCCCAGCATTTT.

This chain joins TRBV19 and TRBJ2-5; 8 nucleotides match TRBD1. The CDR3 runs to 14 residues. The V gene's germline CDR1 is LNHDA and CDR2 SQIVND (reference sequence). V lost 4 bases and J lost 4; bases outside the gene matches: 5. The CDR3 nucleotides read TGTGCCAGTAGTACCCTTACAGGGGGAGAGACCCAGTACTTC. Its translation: CASSTLTGGETQYF.

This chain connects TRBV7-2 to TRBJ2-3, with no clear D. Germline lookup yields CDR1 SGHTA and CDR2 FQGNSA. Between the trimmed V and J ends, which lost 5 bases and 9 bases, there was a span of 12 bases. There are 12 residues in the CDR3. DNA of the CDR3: TGTGCCAGCAGCCCAGAGCTTATGACGCAGTATTTT. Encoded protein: CASSPELMTQYF.

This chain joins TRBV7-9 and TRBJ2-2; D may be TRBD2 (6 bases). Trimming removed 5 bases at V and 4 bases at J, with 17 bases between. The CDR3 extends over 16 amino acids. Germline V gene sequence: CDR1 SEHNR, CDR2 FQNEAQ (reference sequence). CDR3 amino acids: CASSLYRRAATGELFF. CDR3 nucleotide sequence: TGTGCCAGCAGCCTTTACAGGAGGGCCGCCACCGGGGAGCTGTTTTTT.

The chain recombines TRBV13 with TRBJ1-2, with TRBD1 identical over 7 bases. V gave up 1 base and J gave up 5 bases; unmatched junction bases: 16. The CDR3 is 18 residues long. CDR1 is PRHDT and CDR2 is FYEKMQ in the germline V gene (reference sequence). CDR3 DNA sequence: TGTGCCAGCAGCTTAGTAGGGGGAAAGACAGGGACGCCTTATGGCTACACCTTC. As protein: CASSLVGGKTGTPYGYTF.

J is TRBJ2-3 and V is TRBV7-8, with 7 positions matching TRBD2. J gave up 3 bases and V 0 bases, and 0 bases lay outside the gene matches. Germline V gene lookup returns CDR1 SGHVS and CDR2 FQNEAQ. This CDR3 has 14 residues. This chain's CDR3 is CASSLAGGTDTQYF. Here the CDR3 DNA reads TGTGCCAGCAGCTTAGCGGGGGGGACAGATACGCAGTATTTT.

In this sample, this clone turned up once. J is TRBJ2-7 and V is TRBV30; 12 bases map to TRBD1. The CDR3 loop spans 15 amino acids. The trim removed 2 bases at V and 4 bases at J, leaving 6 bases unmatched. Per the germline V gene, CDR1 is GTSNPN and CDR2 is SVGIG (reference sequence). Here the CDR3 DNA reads TGTGCCTGGAGTCCAGTGGGACAGGGGGCATACGAGCAGTACTTC. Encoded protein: CAWSPVGQGAYEQYF.

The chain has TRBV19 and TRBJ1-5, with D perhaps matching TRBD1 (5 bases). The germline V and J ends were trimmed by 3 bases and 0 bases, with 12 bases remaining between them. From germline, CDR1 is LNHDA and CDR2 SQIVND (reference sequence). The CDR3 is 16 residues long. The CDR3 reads CASSIPRGYSNQPQHF. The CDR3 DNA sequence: TGTGCCAGTAGTATCCCTCGGGGCTATAGCAATCAGCCCCAGCATTTT. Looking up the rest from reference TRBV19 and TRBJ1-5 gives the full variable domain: DGGITQSPKYLFRKEGQNVTLSCEQNLNHDAMYWYRQDPGQGLRLIYYSQIVNDFQKGDIAEGYSVSREKKESFPLTVTSAQKNPTAFYLCASSIPRGYSNQPQHFGDGTRLSIL.

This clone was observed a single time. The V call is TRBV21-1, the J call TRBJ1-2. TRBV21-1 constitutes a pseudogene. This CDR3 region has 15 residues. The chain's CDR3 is CASSKLGVISLGYTF. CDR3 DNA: TGTGCCAGCAGCAAACTTGGGGTAATTTCCCTTGGCTACACCTTC.

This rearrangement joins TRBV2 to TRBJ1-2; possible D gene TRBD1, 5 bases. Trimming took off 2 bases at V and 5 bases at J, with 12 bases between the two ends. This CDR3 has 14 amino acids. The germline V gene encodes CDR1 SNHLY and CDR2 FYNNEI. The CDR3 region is CASSETSGKYGYTF. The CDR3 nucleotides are TGTGCCAGCAGTGAAACGTCAGGGAAGTATGGCTACACCTTC.

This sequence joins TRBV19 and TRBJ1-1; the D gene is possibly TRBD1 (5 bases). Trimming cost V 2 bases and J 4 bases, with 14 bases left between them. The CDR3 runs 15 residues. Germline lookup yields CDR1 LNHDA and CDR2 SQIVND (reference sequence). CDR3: CASSIMSLGTTEAFF. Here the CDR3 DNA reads TGTGCCAGTAGTATAATGAGCCTCGGGACCACTGAAGCTTTCTTT.

The CDR3 loop is CASRARDRAKEKLFF. The DNA of the CDR3 is TGTGCCAGCAGGGCCCGGGACAGGGCGAAAGAAAAACTGTTTTTT. The chain joins TRBV2 to TRBJ1-4, with TRBD1 matching over 9 bases. Germline CDR1 reads SNHLY; CDR2 reads FYNNEI. The V segment lost 6 bases and the J segment 8 bases; nucleotides outside the gene matches: 10. The CDR3 consists of 15 residues.

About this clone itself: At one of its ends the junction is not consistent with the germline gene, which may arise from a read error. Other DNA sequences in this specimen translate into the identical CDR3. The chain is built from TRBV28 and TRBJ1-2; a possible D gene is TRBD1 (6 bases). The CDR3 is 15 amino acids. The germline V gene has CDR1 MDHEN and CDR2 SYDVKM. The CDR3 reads CASSRTALVNYGYTF. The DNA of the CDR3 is TGTGCCAGCAGCAGGACAGCTCTGGTAAACTATGGTTACACCTTC.

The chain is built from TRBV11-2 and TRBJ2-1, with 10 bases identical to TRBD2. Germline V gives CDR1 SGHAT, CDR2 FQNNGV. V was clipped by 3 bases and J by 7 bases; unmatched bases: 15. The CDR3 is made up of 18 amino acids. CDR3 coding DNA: TGTGCCAGCAGCTTCGCGACTAGCGGGTCGGCCCGGTGGAATGAGCAGTTCTTC. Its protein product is CASSFATSGSARWNEQFF. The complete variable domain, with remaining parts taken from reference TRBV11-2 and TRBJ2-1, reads EAGVAQSPRYKIIEKRQSVAFWCNPISGHATLYWYQQILGQGPKLLIQFQNNGVVDDSQLPKDRFSAERLKGVDSTLKIQPAKLEDSAVYLCASSFATSGSARWNEQFFGPGTRLTVL.

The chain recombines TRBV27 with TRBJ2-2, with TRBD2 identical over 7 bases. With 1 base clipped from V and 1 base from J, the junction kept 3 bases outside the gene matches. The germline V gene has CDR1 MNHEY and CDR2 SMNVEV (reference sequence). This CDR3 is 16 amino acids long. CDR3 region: CASSLLASGNTGELFF. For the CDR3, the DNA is TGTGCCAGCAGTTTATTGGCTAGCGGGAACACCGGGGAGCTGTTTTTT.

This chain's CDR3 is CASSYWGGASLEQFF. Here the CDR3 DNA reads TGTGCCAGCAGTTATTGGGGAGGCGCTTCCCTTGAGCAGTTCTTC. This chain links TRBV6-5 with TRBJ2-1; a possible D gene is TRBD2 (6 bases). Germline CDR1 and CDR2: MNHEY and SVGAGI. Deletions cut 3 bases from V and 9 bases from J, with 18 bases between. CDR3 size: 15 residues.

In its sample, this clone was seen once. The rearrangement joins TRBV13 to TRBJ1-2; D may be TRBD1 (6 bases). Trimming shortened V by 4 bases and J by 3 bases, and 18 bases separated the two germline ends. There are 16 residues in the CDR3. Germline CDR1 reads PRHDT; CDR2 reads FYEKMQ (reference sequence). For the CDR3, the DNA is TGTGCCAGCAGCTACCAACCGGACAGTCTTCACTATGGCTACACCTTC. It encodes CASSYQPDSLHYGYTF.

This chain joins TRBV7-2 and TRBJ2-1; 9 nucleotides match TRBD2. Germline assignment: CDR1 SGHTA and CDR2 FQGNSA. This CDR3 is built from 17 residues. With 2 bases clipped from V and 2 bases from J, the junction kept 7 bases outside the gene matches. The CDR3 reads CASSLRRAGGAYNEQFF. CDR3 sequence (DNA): TGTGCCAGCAGCTTACGGCGAGCGGGAGGCGCCTACAATGAGCAGTTCTTC.

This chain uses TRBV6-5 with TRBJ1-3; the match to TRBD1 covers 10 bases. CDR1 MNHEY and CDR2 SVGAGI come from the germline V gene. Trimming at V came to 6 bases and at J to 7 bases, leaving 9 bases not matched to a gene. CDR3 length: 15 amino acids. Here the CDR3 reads CASRRRQGARNTIYF. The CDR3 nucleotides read TGTGCCAGCAGACGGAGACAGGGGGCGAGGAACACCATATATTTT.

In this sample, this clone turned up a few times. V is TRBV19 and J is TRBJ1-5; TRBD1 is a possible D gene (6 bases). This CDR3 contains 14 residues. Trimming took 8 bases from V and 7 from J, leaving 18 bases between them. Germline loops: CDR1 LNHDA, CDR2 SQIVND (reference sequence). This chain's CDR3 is CASCAGDTYQPQHF. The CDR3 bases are TGTGCCAGTTGCGCCGGGGACACCTACCAGCCCCAGCATTTT.

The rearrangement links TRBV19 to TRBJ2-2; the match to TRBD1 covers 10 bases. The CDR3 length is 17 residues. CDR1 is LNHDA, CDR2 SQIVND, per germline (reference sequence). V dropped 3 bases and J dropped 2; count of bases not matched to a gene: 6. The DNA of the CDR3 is TGTGCCAGTAGTATCCCCCGACAGGGGGCTAACACCGGGGAGCTGTTTTTT. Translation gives CASSIPRQGANTGELFF.